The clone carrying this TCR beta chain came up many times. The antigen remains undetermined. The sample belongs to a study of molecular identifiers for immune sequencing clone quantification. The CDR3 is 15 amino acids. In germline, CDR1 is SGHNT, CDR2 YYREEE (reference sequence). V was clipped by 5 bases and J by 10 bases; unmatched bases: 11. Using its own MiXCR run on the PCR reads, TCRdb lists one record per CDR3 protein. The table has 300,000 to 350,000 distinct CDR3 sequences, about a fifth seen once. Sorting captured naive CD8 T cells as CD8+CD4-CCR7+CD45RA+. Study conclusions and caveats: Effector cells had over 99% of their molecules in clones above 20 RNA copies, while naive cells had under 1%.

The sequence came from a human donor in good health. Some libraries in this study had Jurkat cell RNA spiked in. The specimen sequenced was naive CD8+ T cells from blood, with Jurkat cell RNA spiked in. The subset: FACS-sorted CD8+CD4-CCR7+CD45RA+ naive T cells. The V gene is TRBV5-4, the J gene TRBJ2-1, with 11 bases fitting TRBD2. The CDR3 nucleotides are TGTGCCAGCAGTTTTGGGACTAGCGGACCCTTAGAGCAGTTCTTC. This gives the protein CASSFGTSGPLEQFF.